These 26 T cell receptor beta chains were sequenced from one sample in a study of T-cell memory formation after mild COVID-19. TCRdb independently ran MiXCR on the 5' RACE reads; one entry per CDR3 protein. This table has 400,000 or so distinct CDR3 sequences, about 19% appearing once. The sample taken for sequencing was PBMCs or a T cell subset sorted from them (not recorded which). Every receptor here comes from an adult woman who had mild COVID-19 (a few samples of this study predate the infection). Cell type and time point are not known.

In this sample, this clonotype turned up a few times. The chain combines TRBV24-1 with TRBJ1-5; possible D gene TRBD1, 6 bases. V lost 3 bases and J lost 5, with 13 bases in between. Germline CDR1 reads KGHDR; CDR2 reads SFDVKD. This CDR3 contains 15 residues. This CDR3 is CATSDIPGVDQPQHF. In DNA form, the CDR3 reads TGTGCCACCAGTGATATTCCAGGGGTTGATCAGCCCCAGCATTTT.

The chain couples TRBV6-5 to TRBJ2-7; 12 bases match TRBD2. The J segment lost 0 bases and the V segment lost 7 bases, leaving 13 bases of the junction unmatched. The CDR3 has 18 residues. The germline V gene has CDR1 MNHEY and CDR2 SVGAGI. The CDR3 sequence is CASTPEGLAGGPSYEQYF. The DNA for the CDR3 is TGTGCCAGCACCCCGGAGGGGCTAGCGGGAGGGCCCTCCTACGAGCAGTACTTC.

The table lists this clonotype with a few counts. The rearrangement uses TRBV15 and TRBJ2-7; D is possibly TRBD1 (6 bases). This CDR3 has 15 amino acids. Trimming pared 7 bases from V and 6 bases from J, leaving 22 bases between. Germline V lookup: CDR1 LNHNV, CDR2 YYDKDF (reference sequence). Here the CDR3 reads CATTQERAGAGEQYF. CDR3 sequence (DNA): TGTGCCACCACCCAAGAGAGGGCAGGGGCCGGCGAGCAGTACTTC.

This clonotype was detected a few times. This chain connects TRBV12-3 or TRBV12-4 to TRBJ1-5, with 7 positions matching TRBD1. The CDR3 is 16 amino acids. With 6 bases clipped from V and 2 bases from J, the junction kept 10 bases outside the gene matches. This CDR3 reads CASRDSTGLGNQPQHF. For the CDR3, the DNA is TGTGCCAGCAGGGACTCGACAGGGCTTGGCAATCAGCCCCAGCATTTT.

This clonotype has a handful of counts. The chain employs TRBV30 and TRBJ1-4, with D possibly matching TRBD1 (5 bases). Germline CDR1 reads GTSNPN; CDR2 reads SVGIG (reference sequence). V dropped 0 bases and J dropped 16 bases, with 18 bases sitting between them. The CDR3 runs 13 residues. This CDR3 reads CAWSVFGGELRFF. The CDR3 nucleotides are TGTGCCTGGAGTGTATTTGGGGGTGAATTGAGGTTTTTT.

This sequence joins TRBV7-9 and TRBJ2-5; D is undetermined. The CDR3 is 11 residues long. Between the trimmed V and J ends, which lost 6 bases and 5 bases, there was a span of 7 bases. Per the germline V gene, CDR1 is SEHNR and CDR2 is FQNEAQ (reference sequence). This CDR3 reads CASREAETQYF. CDR3 coding DNA: TGTGCCAGCAGAGAGGCGGAGACCCAGTACTTC.

The V gene is TRBV2, the J gene TRBJ1-5; TRBD1 matches 7 bases. V shed 4 bases and J 9 bases; nucleotides not matched to a gene: 6. Germline lookup yields CDR1 SNHLY and CDR2 FYNNEI. There are 13 residues in the CDR3. CDR3 sequence reads: CASSGTGAGPQHF. The CDR3 region has the DNA TGTGCCAGCAGTGGGACAGGCGCAGGGCCCCAGCATTTT.

The rearrangement joins TRBV11-1 to TRBJ2-7; D may correspond to TRBD1 or TRBD2 (6 bases each). The ends were cut back, 1 base at V and 3 bases at J, with 10 bases in the middle. Germline V lookup: CDR1 SGHAT, CDR2 FQDESV (reference sequence). The CDR3 spans 14 residues. CDR3 bases: TGTGCCAGCAGCTTAGGGGGGGCGTTCTACGAGCAGTACTTC. Its protein is CASSLGGAFYEQYF.

The chain combines TRBV3-1 with TRBJ2-3, with 8 bases aligning to TRBD2. The trim removed 4 bases at V and 1 base at J, leaving 13 bases unmatched. Germline V gives CDR1 LGHDT, CDR2 YNNKEL (reference sequence). The CDR3 length is 18 residues. CDR3 sequence: CASSRFFSGSGGTDTQYF. The CDR3 nucleotides are TGTGCCAGCAGCCGATTCTTCAGCGGGAGTGGGGGCACAGATACGCAGTATTTT.

This chain links TRBV6-2 or TRBV6-3 with TRBJ2-2, with 8 positions matching TRBD1. CDR3 size: 17 residues. Germline CDR1 and CDR2: MNHEY and SVGEGT. Trimming removed 2 bases from V and 2 bases from J; junction bases left unmatched: 7. CDR3 bases: TGTGCCAGCAGTTACCCGACAGGGGCTCACAACACCGGGGAGCTGTTTTTT. Encoded protein: CASSYPTGAHNTGELFF.

This clonotype was counted at least ten times. The J gene is TRBJ1-5, the V gene TRBV20-1; the D gene is possibly TRBD1 (5 bases). The ends were cut back, 1 base at V and 3 bases at J, with 13 bases in the middle. Germline values: CDR1 DFQATT, CDR2 SNEGSKA (reference sequence). The CDR3 covers 15 residues. CDR3 loop: CSARVGGIDNQPQHF. The CDR3 nucleotides read TGCAGTGCTAGAGTTGGGGGTATTGACAATCAGCCCCAGCATTTT.

This clonotype has only a few counts. The chain links TRBV12-3 or TRBV12-4 to TRBJ2-2; 7 nucleotides align to TRBD1. J was trimmed by 6 bases and V by 5 bases; bases with no gene match: 3. This CDR3 has 13 residues. CDR3 nucleotides: TGTGCCAGCAGTCAACAGGGGTCCGGGGAGCTGTTTTTT. As protein: CASSQQGSGELFF.

The chain links TRBV29-1 to TRBJ1-3; tentatively, D is TRBD1 (5 bases). The V end lost 6 bases, the J end lost 0 bases, and 12 bases lay between the germline ends. The CDR3 contains 14 residues. The germline gives CDR1 SQVTM, CDR2 ANQGSEA. The CDR3 spells CSVDDRTSGNTIYF. The CDR3 nucleotides read TGCAGCGTCGATGACAGAACCTCTGGAAACACCATATATTTT.

The gene calls are TRBV4-2 and TRBJ2-3; no reliable D call. Trimming cost V 2 bases and J 2 bases, with 14 bases left between them. The CDR3 extends over 16 amino acids. Germline V gene sequence: CDR1 LGHNA, CDR2 YNFKEQ. The DNA for the CDR3 is TGTGCCAGCAGCCAACCCTCGGGCGGTTTCACAGATACGCAGTATTTT. This codes for CASSQPSGGFTDTQYF.

This clonotype was seen at least ten times. The V gene is TRBV10-3, the J gene TRBJ1-1, with D unresolved. The V gene's germline CDR1 is ENHRY and CDR2 SYGVKD. V lost 5 bases and J 0 bases, leaving 7 bases between the germline ends. The CDR3 is made up of 13 amino acids. Here the CDR3 DNA reads TGTGCCATCAGTACGCTCATGAACACTGAAGCTTTCTTT. It translates to CAISTLMNTEAFF.

V and J are TRBV5-4 and TRBJ2-3; either TRBD1 or TRBD2 may fit D (6 bases each). V dropped 2 bases and J dropped 2 bases, with 12 bases sitting between them. The CDR3 extends over 15 amino acids. Looked up from germline, CDR1 is SGHNT and CDR2 is YYREEE (reference sequence). The CDR3 reads CASSFGGPHTDTQYF. The CDR3 DNA reads TGTGCCAGCAGCTTTGGGGGGCCCCACACAGATACGCAGTATTTT.

This rearrangement joins TRBV29-1 to TRBJ1-1; unclear D gene. Looked up from germline, CDR1 is SQVTM and CDR2 is ANQGSEA. This CDR3 is 14 amino acids long. V shed 4 bases and J shed 2 bases, with 14 bases lying between them. CDR3 region: CSVVAKHINTEAFF. As DNA, the CDR3 is TGCAGCGTTGTTGCCAAACACATCAACACTGAAGCTTTCTTT. Combining the CDR3 with reference TRBV29-1 and TRBJ1-1 gives the whole variable domain SAVISQKPSRDICQRGTSLTIQCQVDSQVTMMFWYRQQPGQSLTLIATANQGSEATYESGFVIDKFPISRPNLTFSTLTVSNMSPEDSSIYLCSVVAKHINTEAFFGQGTRLTVV.

The V call is TRBV6-5, the J call TRBJ1-2, with D unclear. The CDR3 loop spans 14 amino acids. The ends were cut back, 4 bases at V and 6 bases at J, with 15 bases in the middle. Germline V CDR1 and CDR2: MNHEY, SVGAGI. The CDR3 DNA follows: TGTGCCAGCAGTTCTCTGGGCCTTCAGGATGGCTACACCTTC. This codes for CASSSLGLQDGYTF.

The chain has TRBV6-6 and TRBJ1-1; D possibly corresponds to TRBD1 (5 bases). Germline CDR1 MNHNY, CDR2 SVGAGI (reference sequence). Deletions cut 7 bases from V and 1 base from J, with 10 bases between. This CDR3 has 13 residues. The CDR3 protein is CASNRGGNTEAFF. CDR3 DNA sequence: TGTGCCAGCAATCGGGGCGGGAACACTGAAGCTTTCTTT.

This clonotype was seen a handful of times. The rearrangement uses TRBV5-6 and TRBJ1-2; D is unclear. The CDR3 is 14 residues long. Trimming shortened V by 4 bases and J by 8 bases, and 18 bases separated the two germline ends. Germline V gives CDR1 SGHDT, CDR2 YYEEEE. The CDR3 is CASSPLPPSWGYTF. The DNA of the CDR3 is TGTGCCAGCAGCCCACTACCCCCCTCCTGGGGCTACACCTTC.

The sample holds a few counts of this clonotype. The J gene is TRBJ1-4, the V gene TRBV4-1; 10 nucleotides align to TRBD1. Losses at the gene ends were 3 bases for V and 10 bases for J; bases not matched to a gene: 14. CDR3 length: 17 amino acids. CDR1 and CDR2 from the germline V gene are MGHRA and YSYEKL. In DNA, the CDR3 is TGCGCCAGCAGCCAGGATGACGTGACAGGGGGCTTGTCAAAACTGTTTTTT. Encoded protein: CASSQDDVTGGLSKLFF.

This chain joins TRBV12-3 or TRBV12-4 and TRBJ1-6, with D perhaps matching TRBD1 (5 bases). The V end lost 5 bases, the J end lost 7 bases, and 12 bases lay between the germline ends. The CDR3 totals 14 residues. CDR3 sequence: CASSPWGDNSPLHF. The CDR3 region has the DNA TGTGCCAGCAGTCCCTGGGGGGACAATTCACCCCTCCACTTT.

V is TRBV6-2 or TRBV6-3 and J is TRBJ1-3, with 9 bases identical to TRBD1. The CDR3 is made up of 15 amino acids. Germline V gives CDR1 MNHEY, CDR2 SVGEGT. V lost 6 bases and J lost 4; bases outside the gene matches: 7. The CDR3 loop reads CASRRTGQGGNTIYF. The CDR3 DNA sequence: TGTGCCAGCAGACGCACGGGACAGGGCGGAAACACCATATATTTT.

This chain connects TRBV12-3 or TRBV12-4 to TRBJ2-3, with 9 bases aligning to TRBD1. The V and J ends lost 5 bases and 2 bases, in that order; junction bases with no gene match: 8. The CDR3 covers 16 residues. CDR3 in amino acids: CASSASQGATTDTQYF. CDR3 nucleotides: TGTGCCAGCAGTGCCTCACAGGGGGCGACCACAGATACGCAGTATTTT.

This clonotype was counted between two and nine times. The chain combines TRBV30 with TRBJ2-7; D ambiguous. Germline V lookup: CDR1 GTSNPN, CDR2 SVGIG (reference sequence). This CDR3 spans 11 amino acids. Trimming took off 1 base at V and 4 bases at J, with 5 bases between the two ends. The CDR3: CAWSEKYEQYF. The CDR3 DNA reads as TGTGCCTGGAGTGAGAAATACGAGCAGTACTTC.

The chain links TRBV15 to TRBJ2-1; D is unresolved. Germline loops: CDR1 LNHNV, CDR2 YYDKDF (reference sequence). This CDR3 is 11 amino acids long. Trimming left V 1 base short and J 8 bases short, with 3 bases between. The CDR3 is CATSRVDEQFF. The DNA of the CDR3 is TGTGCCACCAGCAGAGTCGATGAGCAGTTCTTC.